A selection of T cell receptor beta chains follows, all from one sample in a study of cytomegalovirus exposure and HLA in healthy donors. Generated by immunoSEQ multiplex PCR, the TCRdb table keeps only in-frame clones and is missing some. The sample holds roughly 160,000 clones, roughly 85% seen once. The sample was PBMCs. These receptors were taken from a young man in good health and CMV-seropositive. Both conserved end residues are part of each CDR3. Fields, in order: V gene, clone size, D gene, J gene, CDR3 protein, CDR3 DNA. A D gene is named only where the DNA matches it firmly. Clone size is not always given. Where it is, it says once, few, many or a class for expanded clones.

>TRBV7-3|NA|TRBD2|TRBJ2-1
CASSLARTSKYEQFF
TGTGCCAGCAGCTTAGCCCGGACTAGCAAGTATGAGCAGTTCTTC
>TRBV7-9|NA|NA|TRBJ2-3
CASSRRESRDTQYF
TGTGCCAGCAGCCGCCGTGAGAGTAGAGATACGCAGTATTTT
>TRBV5-4|NA|TRBD2|TRBJ2-3
CASSPGWGREDTQYF
TGTGCCAGCAGCCCAGGGTGGGGGAGGGAAGATACGCAGTATTTT
>TRBV7-2|NA|NA|TRBJ2-1
CASSLLSGYNEQFF
TGTGCCAGCAGCTTACTTAGCGGTTACAATGAGCAGTTCTTC
>TRBV19|NA|NA|TRBJ2-5
CASSINGGGETQYF
TGTGCCAGTAGTATAAACGGGGGAGGCGAGACCCAGTACTTC
>TRBV15|NA|TRBD2|TRBJ2-3
CATSRPLAAGTDTQYF
TGTGCCACCAGCAGACCGCTAGCGGCCGGCACAGATACGCAGTATTTT
>TRBV11-2|NA|NA|TRBJ2-5
CASSLETGRTETQYF
TGTGCCAGCAGCTTAGAAACAGGGCGTACAGAGACCCAGTACTTC
>TRBV12-5|few|NA|TRBJ1-4
CASGPGRGRAGEKLFF
TGTGCTAGTGGTCCTGGGAGGGGCAGGGCGGGTGAAAAACTGTTTTTT
>TRBV27|NA|NA|TRBJ2-1
CASRPGLSSYNEQFF
TGTGCCAGCAGGCCGGGACTTAGCTCCTACAATGAGCAGTTCTTC
>TRBV11-2|NA|TRBD2|TRBJ2-5
CASSLLWTSGRTSEETQYF
TGTGCCAGCAGCTTATTATGGACTAGCGGGAGAACCTCGGAGGAGACCCAGTACTTC
>TRBV4-2|NA|NA|TRBJ2-7
CASSQDNSGEQYF
TGTGCCAGCAGCCAAGATAATAGCGGCGAGCAGTACTTC
>TRBV7-6|NA|TRBD1|TRBJ2-2
CASSFMGQDTGELFF
TGTGCCAGCAGCTTTATGGGACAGGACACCGGGGAGCTGTTTTTT
>TRBV5-1|NA|NA|TRBJ2-7
CASSKTAAVYEQYF
TGCGCCAGCAGTAAAACCGCCGCGGTCTACGAGCAGTACTTC
>TRBV7-9|NA|TRBD1|TRBJ1-1
CSSSLDGTGRNPNTEAFF
TGTTCCAGCAGCTTAGACGGGACAGGGCGTAATCCGAACACTGAAGCTTTCTTT
>TRBV11-3|NA|NA|TRBJ2-3
CASSHQGTDTQYF
TGTGCCAGCAGCCACCAGGGGACAGATACGCAGTATTTT
>TRBV6-6|few|TRBD1|TRBJ1-5
CASSGNRGPRQPQHF
TGTGCCAGCAGTGGCAACAGGGGCCCTCGCCAGCCCCAGCATTTT
>TRBV4-3|NA|NA|TRBJ1-4
CASSQGLAGSNEKLFF
TGCGCCAGCAGCCAAGGCCTCGCAGGGTCGAATGAAAAACTGTTTTTT
>TRBV19|few|TRBD2|TRBJ2-7
CASSRLAGPDRYEQYF
TGTGCCAGTAGTAGGCTAGCGGGACCTGATCGTTACGAGCAGTACTTC
>TRBV25-1|NA|NA|TRBJ1-1
CASSDPGPGEAFF
TGTGCCAGCAGTGACCCAGGGCCAGGTGAAGCTTTCTTT
>TRBV11-1|NA|TRBD2|TRBJ2-7
CASSFGLAGSYEQYF
TGTGCCAGCAGCTTCGGTCTAGCGGGATCCTACGAGCAGTACTTC
>TRBV5-5|NA|NA|TRBJ2-5
CASIWEDRETQYF
TGTGCCAGCATATGGGAGGACCGAGAGACCCAGTACTTC
>TRBV4-2|NA|TRBD2|TRBJ2-7
CASSQPLAGAYEQYF
TGTGCCAGCAGCCAACCTCTAGCGGGAGCCTACGAGCAGTACTTC
>TRBV5-1|NA|TRBD2|TRBJ2-3
CASSGGTSGLTDTQYF
TGCGCCAGCAGCGGGGGGACTAGCGGCCTCACAGATACGCAGTATTTT
>TRBV19|NA|TRBD1|TRBJ2-3
CATARDRGTDTQYF
TGTGCCACTGCGCGGGACAGGGGAACAGATACGCAGTATTTT
>TRBV5-1|NA|TRBD2|TRBJ2-1
CASTLLAGDNYNEQFF
TGCGCCAGCACCCTACTAGCGGGCGATAATTACAATGAGCAGTTCTTC
>TRBV4-2|NA|TRBD1|TRBJ1-5
CASSQGPGQQNQPQHF
TGTGCCAGCAGCCAAGGACCGGGACAGCAAAATCAGCCCCAGCATTTT
>TRBV19|NA|TRBD1|TRBJ1-2
CASSLRDRTHNYGYTF
TGTGCCAGTAGTCTCCGGGACAGGACACATAACTATGGCTACACCTTC
>TRBV2|NA|NA|TRBJ2-1
CASSSQGGNEQFF
TGTGCCAGCAGTTCCCAGGGTGGCAATGAGCAGTTCTTC
>TRBV10-1|NA|TRBD1|TRBJ1-1
CASKEGTGGAFF
TGCGCCAGCAAGGAAGGGACAGGGGGAGCTTTCTTT
>TRBV19|NA|TRBD2|TRBJ2-1
CASCPSGGYNEQFF
TGTGCCAGCTGTCCTAGCGGGGGTTACAATGAGCAGTTCTTC
>TRBV6-1|NA|TRBD2|TRBJ2-4
CASSPRTSQNIQYF
TGTGCCAGCAGTCCCCGGACTAGCCAAAACATTCAGTACTTC
>TRBV5-4|NA|TRBD2|TRBJ2-3
CASSGLAGKGADTQYF
TGTGCCAGCAGCGGCCTAGCGGGAAAAGGGGCAGATACGCAGTATTTT
>TRBV7-9|NA|TRBD1|TRBJ2-7
CASSGRTGGYEQYF
TGTGCCAGCAGCGGTAGGACAGGGGGGTACGAGCAGTACTTC
>TRBV9|NA|NA|TRBJ1-1
CASSVAGGEMNTEAFF
TGTGCCAGCAGCGTAGCGGGGGGGGAAATGAACACTGAAGCTTTCTTT
>TRBV5-6|NA|TRBD1|TRBJ2-1
CASSLDGTGVYYNEQFF
TGTGCCAGCAGCTTGGACGGGACAGGGGTCTACTACAATGAGCAGTTCTTC
>TRBV27|NA|TRBD2|TRBJ2-3
CASSFSDLAGEGPTDTQYF
TGTGCCAGCAGTTTCTCGGATCTAGCGGGAGAGGGTCCCACAGATACGCAGTATTTT
>TRBV5-6|few|NA|TRBJ1-2
CASSFRQVRRGYTF
TGTGCCAGCAGCTTTCGACAGGTTAGAAGGGGCTACACCTTC
>TRBV7-9|NA|TRBD2|TRBJ2-3
CASRPSGGGTDTQYF
TGTGCCAGCAGGCCTAGCGGGGGGGGTACAGATACGCAGTATTTT
>TRBV5-1|NA|NA|TRBJ1-1
CASSMDRNSLNTEAFF
TGCGCCAGCAGCATGGACAGAAATTCTCTTAACACTGAAGCTTTCTTT
>TRBV19|NA|NA|TRBJ2-3
CASSISGVRTDTQYF
TGTGCCAGTAGTATATCGGGGGTTCGCACAGATACGCAGTATTTT
>TRBV7-3|NA|TRBD2|TRBJ2-5
CASSRGLAQETQYF
TGTGCCAGCAGCCGCGGACTAGCCCAAGAGACCCAGTACTTC
>TRBV19|NA|TRBD1|TRBJ1-2
CASSMGRDRPWDYGYTF
TGTGCCAGTAGTATGGGTCGGGACAGACCTTGGGACTATGGCTACACCTTC
>TRBV5-1|NA|TRBD2|TRBJ2-3
CASSPPRGGEDTQYF
TGCGCCAGCAGTCCTCCCCGGGGGGGAGAAGATACGCAGTATTTT
>TRBV4-1|NA|NA|TRBJ1-1
CASSQDPSGTYTEAFF
TGCGCCAGCAGCCAAGATCCATCCGGGACTTACACTGAAGCTTTCTTT
>TRBV7-9|NA|NA|TRBJ1-4
CASSLPEVVEKLFF
TGTGCCAGCAGCCTTCCAGAGGTAGTGGAAAAACTGTTTTTT
>TRBV7-9|NA|TRBD1|TRBJ1-1
CASSLRGLTEAFF
TGTGCCAGCAGCTTGAGGGGGCTCACTGAAGCTTTCTTT
>TRBV6-5|NA|TRBD1|TRBJ2-3
CASSYTDRGSQYF
TGTGCCAGCAGTTATACAGACAGGGGATCGCAGTATTTT
>TRBV4-3|NA|TRBD2|TRBJ2-7
CASSQEKAGGAYEQYF
TGCGCCAGCAGCCAGGAAAAAGCGGGAGGTGCCTACGAGCAGTACTTC